These 16 T cell receptor beta chains share one sample of origin, sequenced in a study of blood T cell repertoires in COVID-19 (TCRdb year 2020). Receptor amplification or capture employed the immunoSEQ multiplex PCR assay. As stored in TCRdb, this immuneACCESS dataset retains in-frame rearrangements with V and J assigned. A fraction of the clones does not appear; measured against another copy, unresolved V genes explain less than half of the discrepancy, and the remainder lacks a known reason. In all, the sample holds some 170,000 clones, and approximately 85% of those were seen once. 9.5% to 11% of the sample is held by the ten biggest clonotypes. Sample: peripheral blood. These receptors all stem from a man between 60 and 75 years old with active or convalescent COVID-19.

The genes are TRBV6-5 and TRBJ1-3, with D unresolved. V was clipped by 0 bases and J by 1 base, with 7 bases between them. Germline values: CDR1 MNHEY, CDR2 SVGAGI. The CDR3 spans 15 residues. The CDR3 sequence is CASSYSSRSGNTIYF. CDR3 nucleotides: TGTGCCAGCAGTTACTCAAGTAGATCTGGAAACACCATATATTTT.

The chain has TRBV7-9 and TRBJ2-2; tentative D call: TRBD1 (5 bases). From germline, CDR1 is SEHNR and CDR2 FQNEAQ (reference sequence). V was shortened by 2 bases and J by 2 bases, with 9 bases between the two germline ends. The CDR3 consists of 15 residues. The CDR3 coding sequence is TGTGCCAGCAGCTTAAACCAGGGAAACACCGGGGAGCTGTTTTTT. Amino acid sequence: CASSLNQGNTGELFF. Full variable domain (remainder filled in from reference TRBV7-9 and TRBJ2-2): DTGVSQNPRHKITKRGQNVTFRCDPISEHNRLYWYRQTLGQGPEFLTYFQNEAQLEKSRLLSDRFSAERPKGSFSTLEIQRTEQGDSAMYLCASSLNQGNTGELFFGEGSRLTVL.

The rearrangement joins TRBV6-5 to TRBJ2-5; D possibly corresponds to TRBD1 (6 bases). The germline V gene has CDR1 MNHEY and CDR2 SVGAGI. This CDR3 is built from 15 residues. Trimming shortened V by 6 bases and J by 2 bases, and 16 bases separated the two germline ends. The CDR3, as DNA: TGTGCCAGCAGCCCGGTGTGGGGGCCTCAAGAGACCCAGTACTTC. It specifies CASSPVWGPQETQYF.

The chain carries TRBV4-1 and TRBJ2-5, with 8 nucleotides matching TRBD2. V trimming: 4 bases; J trimming: 1 base; junction bases outside the gene matches: 8. Germline V gene lookup returns CDR1 MGHRA and CDR2 YSYEKL. The CDR3 consists of 16 residues. CDR3 loop: CASSRIGAGGQETQYF. CDR3 bases: TGCGCCAGCAGCCGGATAGGGGCGGGGGGCCAAGAGACCCAGTACTTC.

This rearrangement joins TRBV19 to TRBJ1-2; the match to TRBD1 covers 7 bases. V shed 5 bases, J shed 6 bases, and the junction held 3 bases outside the gene matches. The germline CDR1 and CDR2 sequences are LNHDA and SQIVND (reference sequence). This CDR3 region has 12 residues. The DNA of the CDR3 is TGTGCCAGTAGTTCCACAGGGGATGGCTACACCTTC. Its translation is CASSSTGDGYTF.

The chain has TRBV9 and TRBJ2-1; the D gene is possibly TRBD2 (5 bases). V was trimmed by 6 bases and J by 8 bases, leaving 15 bases between them. CDR1 and CDR2 from the germline V gene are SGDLS and YYNGEE. The CDR3 is 13 amino acids. The CDR3 is CASTPAGVYEQFF. CDR3 nucleotides: TGTGCCAGCACCCCGGCCGGGGTTTATGAGCAGTTCTTC.

The chain recombines TRBV7-2 with TRBJ2-1, with D uncertain. V shed 1 base and J shed 0 bases, with 10 bases lying between them. CDR1 and CDR2 from the germline V gene are SGHTA and FQGNSA. The CDR3 has 16 amino acids. The CDR3 DNA follows: TGTGCCAGCAGCTTAGTTGGTTCTAGCTCCTACAATGAGCAGTTCTTC. It translates to CASSLVGSSSYNEQFF.

V and J are TRBV5-4 and TRBJ2-1; TRBD2 agrees at 7 bases. The CDR3 has 15 residues. Germline loops: CDR1 SGHNT, CDR2 YYREEE (reference sequence). V lost 4 bases, J lost 0 bases, and 4 bases stayed unmatched. The CDR3 DNA is TGTGCCAGCAGCGGCGGGACTAACTCCTACAATGAGCAGTTCTTC. Translation: CASSGGTNSYNEQFF.

This chain connects TRBV5-1 to TRBJ1-1, with D maybe TRBD1 (5 bases). The germline V and J ends were trimmed by 4 bases and 10 bases, with 11 bases remaining between them. The CDR3 spans 11 residues. Per the germline V gene, CDR1 is SGHRS and CDR2 is YFSETQ. CDR3 protein: CASSGAMGAFF. The CDR3 DNA follows: TGCGCCAGCAGCGGGGCCATGGGAGCTTTCTTT.

The chain recombines TRBV7-6 with TRBJ1-3; D not certain. This CDR3 has 15 amino acids. V was cut by 1 base and J by 4 bases, with 11 bases left in between. The germline gives CDR1 SGHVS, CDR2 FNYEAQ. CDR3 nucleotides: TGTGCCAGCAGCTTAGTAGCAGCGTGGGGAAACACCATATATTTT. Residues: CASSLVAAWGNTIYF.

The chain employs TRBV7-2 and TRBJ2-7; D is possibly TRBD2 (6 bases). Between the trimmed V and J ends, which lost 0 bases and 5 bases, there was a span of 17 bases. This CDR3 is 16 amino acids long. CDR1 and CDR2 (germline): SGHTA, FQGNSA. CDR3 DNA: TGTGCCAGCAGCTTAGCCCCTACCGGGAGAAGCAACGAGCAGTACTTC. Amino acids: CASSLAPTGRSNEQYF.

The genes are TRBV5-4 and TRBJ2-7, with 10 positions matching TRBD1. J was trimmed by 6 bases and V by 6 bases; bases with no gene match: 12. There are 15 residues in the CDR3. In germline, CDR1 is SGHNT, CDR2 YYREEE (reference sequence). This CDR3 reads CASTQRQGARSEQYF. CDR3 DNA: TGTGCCAGCACCCAAAGACAGGGGGCGCGATCCGAGCAGTACTTC.

This clone has only one observation. The J gene is TRBJ2-7, the V gene TRBV6-6, with D possibly being TRBD1 (5 bases). The CDR3 consists of 13 residues. Germline assignment: CDR1 MNHNY and CDR2 SVGAGI (reference sequence). V shed 6 bases and J shed 4 bases, with 13 bases lying between them. The CDR3 sequence is CASSAGLEYEQYF. The CDR3 DNA sequence: TGTGCCAGCAGCGCAGGGTTGGAATACGAGCAGTACTTC.

This chain connects TRBV6-6 to TRBJ2-3, with 10 bases identical to TRBD2. V shed 7 bases and J 6 bases; nucleotides not matched to a gene: 10. From germline, CDR1 is MNHNY and CDR2 SVGAGI (reference sequence). CDR3 length: 15 residues. The CDR3 is CASKERGGTYDTQYF. The CDR3 DNA reads as TGTGCCAGCAAAGAGCGGGGGGGAACTTACGATACGCAGTATTTT.

The chain employs TRBV7-8 and TRBJ1-4; no definite D call. Deletions cut 1 base from V and 4 bases from J, with 10 bases between. CDR3 length: 15 amino acids. Germline-derived CDR1 and CDR2 are SGHVS and FQNEAQ. The DNA for the CDR3 is TGTGCCAGCAGCTTAGAATTAGCCATTAATGAAAAACTGTTTTTT. It translates to CASSLELAINEKLFF. Full variable domain (rest looked up from reference TRBV7-8 and TRBJ1-4): GAGVSQSPRYKVAKRGQDVALRCDPISGHVSLFWYQQALGQGPEFLTYFQNEAQLDKSGLPSDRFFAERPEGSVSTLKIQRTQQEDSAVYLCASSLELAINEKLFFGSGTQLSVL.

Comments on this clone: Likely a read error: the CDR3 ends without its conserved phenylalanine or tryptophan. The limits of the CDR3 on the DNA are not certain, so only TCRdb's listed CDR3 is given. The gene calls are TRBV21-1 and TRBJ1-1. TRBV21-1 is given as a pseudogene. The length of the CDR3 is 9 amino acids, counting both ends. CDR3 protein: CASSKARSP.